The source of this T cell receptor (beta chain) is a study of PD-L1 blockade in urothelial cancer (dated by TCRdb to 2016 to 2017). Context from the whole study: All patients started therapy in the mid-2010s and received atezolizumab 1,200 mg intravenously every 3 weeks. About 90% of the roughly 29 patients were identified as males with urothelial cancer of bladder origin, and a prior smoking history was reported by 18 of 29 patients. An ECOG performance status of 0 or 1 was recorded for the patients, and 0 to 3 prior chemotherapy regimens had been received by the patients. Blood samples were analyzed at two time points: 3 weeks after treatment start (second dose) and 6 weeks after treatment start. A median of about 150,000 T cells and 80,000 to 100,000 unique TCRs was obtained from blood samples, and a median clonality of around 0.072 was observed. An exploratory multi-omic analysis was conducted of the somatic, immune and clinical correlates of response to PD-L1 blockade with atezolizumab in urothelial cancer. Pretreatment tumor samples, along with matched peripheral blood collected serially before and after atezolizumab treatment, underwent TCR sequencing. Durable clinical benefit was defined as a progression-free survival longer than 6 months, and TCR features were additionally tested against progression-free survival and overall survival. Whole exome sequencing and RNA sequencing of pretreatment tumors were performed alongside TCR sequencing in the same patients. Roughly ten patients achieved durable clinical benefit and some 21 did not. Pretreatment blood TCR-seq was available for about 27 patients, at least one posttreatment blood collection was obtained for some 25 patients, and tumor TCR-seq was available for some 25 patients.

Points the paper makes about the study in general: Improved progression-free and overall survival was found to be associated with pretreatment peripheral blood TCR clonality below the median. At 3 weeks after the start of treatment, tumor-associated TCR clones in peripheral blood had expanded more in patients with durable benefit (n ≈ 24, p = 0.022). Because of the small sample size (n ≈ 30) and the many exploratory analyses performed, the results are intended to be regarded as hypothesis-generating.

According to the germline V gene, CDR1 reads SQVTM and CDR2 reads ANQGSEA. Trimming removed 2 bases from V and 2 bases from J; the gene matches leave 5 bases unexplained. The CDR3 sequence holds 14 residues, the cysteine and phenylalanine included. Of all the DNA, just the CDR3 is kept, 42 bases in frame from base 1. Concerning this clone: The target of this receptor is not known. Base-call qualities are not available, and no considerably larger clone is one nucleotide away.

Each PCR received spiked-in synthetic TCR analog templates so that absolute template abundance could be estimated from read counts. The immunoSEQ assay was used to amplify TCRbeta CDR3 regions from genomic DNA with bias-controlled V and J gene primers. Sequencing of rearranged TCRbeta segments was performed at approximately 20X coverage. In the authors' own workflow: Clustering was used to correct sequencing errors, and CDR3s were annotated against IMGT to assign V, D and J genes. Out-of-frame and stop-codon sequences were excluded, and only productive TCRbeta rearrangements were used in downstream analyses. Clonality was computed as one minus Shannon entropy normalized by the log of the number of unique productive sequences. Clones differing between time points or between blood and tumor were identified by Fisher's exact test with Benjamini-Hochberg correction at adjusted p below 0.01. As stored in TCRdb, this immuneACCESS dataset retains in-frame rearrangements with V and J assigned. A fraction of the clones does not appear; measured against another copy, unresolved V genes explain less than half of the discrepancy, and the remainder lacks a known reason. Clonal size and the V and J genes are those of that table, whereas D and trimming came from the DNA. This sample has about 84,000 clones in its table, and 82% of those were observed once. The ten most abundant clones make up around 9.5% of the sample.

The cohort comprised nearly 30 patients with locally advanced or metastatic urothelial carcinoma treated at Memorial Sloan Kettering on a trial protocol. Peripheral blood mononuclear cells were collected from each patient pretreatment and during treatment, giving between 1 and 8 total time points per patient. The Qiagen DNeasy Blood extraction kit was used to purify genomic DNA from total PBMCs and tumor samples. PBMCs were collected pretreatment and during treatment, and were isolated and stored as previously described. This TCR was recovered from a man aged 65-85 years with urothelial cancer. Here the chain combines TRBV29-1 and TRBJ2-5; 7 nucleotides in the junction match TRBD1. The material sequenced was PBMCs, taken around atezolizumab (anti-PD-L1) treatment. The sequenced DNA is TGCAGCGTTGAACTGGGACAGCCTCAAGAGACCCAGTACTTC. Translated, it gives CSVELGQPQETQYF.